A selection of T cell receptor beta chains follows, all from one sample in a study of cytomegalovirus exposure and HLA in healthy donors. The assay was immunoSEQ multiplex PCR, and TCRdb's table has in-frame clones only and misses some. The sample holds fewer than 130,000 clones. Sequencing was done on a sample of PBMCs. Receptor source: a man in his fifties in good health and CMV-seronegative. Each CDR3 is given with its conserved first and last residue. Fields, in order: J gene, V gene, D gene, CDR3 DNA, CDR3 protein. The D gene is left open where the match is weak.

>TRBJ1-4|TRBV7-9|TRBD1
TGTGCCAGCAGCGTCCGGACAGGGGAAGAAAAACTGTTTTTT
CASSVRTGEEKLFF
>TRBJ1-1|TRBV4-1|.
TGCGCCAGCAGCCAAGAGGTTGTGCGGGGAAGCACTGAAGCTTTCTTT
CASSQEVVRGSTEAFF
>TRBJ2-7|TRBV7-2|TRBD1
TGTGCCAGCAGCTCGGGGCGGGACAGGGGATTCCACGAGCAGTACTTC
CASSSGRDRGFHEQYF
>TRBJ2-7|TRBV7-2|.
TGTGCCAGCAGCCGCAGCCCCGGGGAGCAGTACTTC
CASSRSPGEQYF
>TRBJ2-2|TRBV10-3|TRBD1
TGTGCCATCAGCTCGGGACAGGGCGCGCTGTTTTTT
CAISSGQGALFF
>TRBJ1-2|TRBV6-6|.
TGTGCCAGCAGCGGGGGGGCTGGCTACACCTTC
CASSGGAGYTF
>TRBJ1-1|TRBV6-5|.
TGTGCCAGCAGGGGCAGGGCGAACACTGAAGCTTTCTTT
CASRGRANTEAFF
>TRBJ2-7|TRBV11-3|.
TGTGCCAGCAGCTTACGACAGTCCCGAGGCTACGAGCAGTACTTC
CASSLRQSRGYEQYF
>TRBJ1-2|TRBV6-5|TRBD1
TGTGCCAGCAGGGGGACAGGGGGCGCCGGCTACACCTTC
CASRGTGGAGYTF
>TRBJ1-4|TRBV5-6|.
TGTGCCAGCAGCCTCCTCGGTGTAACTAATGAAAAACTGTTTTTT
CASSLLGVTNEKLFF
>TRBJ1-1|TRBV2|TRBD1
TGTGCCAGCAGTGTGACAGGGAGGAACACTGAAGCTTTCTTT
CASSVTGRNTEAFF
>TRBJ2-7|TRBV27|TRBD1
TGTGCCAGTAGTTCGGCCGGGACAGGAGCCTACGAGCAGTACTTC
CASSSAGTGAYEQYF
>TRBJ2-3|TRBV7-2|.
TGTGCCAGCAGCTTAGTTTCAGCAGGGACAGATACGCAGTATTTT
CASSLVSAGTDTQYF
>TRBJ2-6|TRBV14|.
TGTGCCAGCAGCCAAGGGTTGTCCCGGCGGGTTGCTGGGGCCAACGTCCTGACTTTC
CASSQGLSRRVAGANVLTF
>TRBJ2-2|TRBV5-1|.
TGCGCCAGCAGCTCCGAGAGAAACACCGGGGAGCTGTTTTTT
CASSSERNTGELFF
>TRBJ1-2|TRBV15|TRBD1
TGTGCCACCAGCAGGCGGACAGGACTAAACTATGGCTACACCTTC
CATSRRTGLNYGYTF
>TRBJ2-2|TRBV11-2|TRBD2
TGTGCCAGCAGCTCTAGCGGGAGTATGATCGGGGAGCTGTTTTTT
CASSSSGSMIGELFF
>TRBJ1-2|TRBV2|.
TGTGCCACTACCGGGACATTTGGCTACACCTTC
CATTGTFGYTF
>TRBJ2-1|TRBV9|.
TGTGCCAGCAGCTCTCTCGGGGGTACTGAGCAGTTCTTC
CASSSLGGTEQFF
>TRBJ1-1|TRBV9|.
TGTGCCAGCAGCGTAGGTCGGGGGAACACTGAAGCTTTCTTT
CASSVGRGNTEAFF
>TRBJ2-3|TRBV29-1|.
TGCAGCGCGAGCGGGTCGTCCACAGATACGCAGTATTTT
CSASGSSTDTQYF
>TRBJ2-7|TRBV11-3|TRBD1
TGTGCCAGCAGCTTAGGAACAGGGGGCGAGCAGTACTTC
CASSLGTGGEQYF
>TRBJ2-7|TRBV7-2|TRBD2
TGTGCCAGCAGCTTAGCGCGGGGGGCTTACTCCTACGAGCAGTACTTC
CASSLARGAYSYEQYF
>TRBJ1-2|TRBV6-6|.
TGTGCCAGCAGACCCGAATTGGCTAGCGGCTACACCTTC
CASRPELASGYTF
>TRBJ2-7|TRBV2|.
TGTGCCAGCACTCGGCAGACAGTGACCTACGAGCAGTACTTC
CASTRQTVTYEQYF
>TRBJ2-7|TRBV18|.
TGTGCCAGCTCACCAGGAACAGGACGCGAGCAGTACTTC
CASSPGTGREQYF
>TRBJ1-4|TRBV13|TRBD1
TGTGCCAGCAGCCTGACAGGGTCTAATGAAAAACTGTTTTTT
CASSLTGSNEKLFF
>TRBJ1-2|TRBV4-1|.
TGCGCCAGCAGCCAATCCAGGGACTATTATGGCTACACCTTC
CASSQSRDYYGYTF
>TRBJ2-1|TRBV11-3|TRBD2
TGTGCCAGCAGCCCCGGGACTAGCGGGAATGAGCAGTTCTTC
CASSPGTSGNEQFF
>TRBJ1-1|TRBV9|TRBD1
TGTGCCAGCAGCGTACAACAGGGGGCAGGTACTGAAGCTTTCTTT
CASSVQQGAGTEAFF
>TRBJ1-1|TRBV12-5|.
TGTGCTAGTGGTTTCCGGGATTGGATGAACACTGAAGCTTTCTTT
CASGFRDWMNTEAFF
>TRBJ1-1|TRBV7-6|.
TGTGCCAGCAGCTTAGTACAACAGGGGAACACTGAAGCTTTCTTT
CASSLVQQGNTEAFF
>TRBJ1-1|TRBV5-1|.
TGCGCCAGCAGCTTGGGTTTTGCGGGTCCCCGGGGTGAAGCTTTCTTT
CASSLGFAGPRGEAFF
>TRBJ2-7|TRBV10-3|.
TGTGCCATCAGTGCCATATCCGGGGTAAGCTCCTACGAGCAGTACTTC
CAISAISGVSSYEQYF
>TRBJ1-1|TRBV7-9|.
TGTGCCAGCAGTCCCGGAACCTGGAGGGTCACTGAAGCTTTCTTT
CASSPGTWRVTEAFF
>TRBJ2-7|TRBV15|.
TGTGCCACCAGCAGACAGGGAAGCGCCTACGAGCAGTACTTC
CATSRQGSAYEQYF
>TRBJ1-2|TRBV29-1|TRBD1
TGCAGCGGACAGGGGTATGGAGAGGAAGGCTACACCTTC
CSGQGYGEEGYTF
>TRBJ2-1|TRBV5-6|TRBD2
TGTGCCAGCAGCTGGAGACTAGCGGGGTACAATGAGCAGTTCTTC
CASSWRLAGYNEQFF
>TRBJ2-5|TRBV5-8|TRBD2
TGTGCCAGCAGCTTGTGGGGACTAGCTAAAGAGACCCAGTACTTC
CASSLWGLAKETQYF
>TRBJ2-7|TRBV27|TRBD1
TGTGCCAGCAGTCCACAGGGGGGCGAGCAGTACTTC
CASSPQGGEQYF
>TRBJ1-1|TRBV18|TRBD1
TGTGCCAGCTCACGCACAGGGGGCGCCCCCACTGAAGCTTTCTTT
CASSRTGGAPTEAFF
>TRBJ2-2|TRBV7-2|TRBD2
TGTGCCAGCAGCCTCGGGACTAGCGGGAGTTCGGGCACCGGGGAGCTGTTTTTT
CASSLGTSGSSGTGELFF
>TRBJ1-5|TRBV28|.
TGTGCCAGCAGTATGGACCAGGGTGGCAATCAGCCCCAGCATTTT
CASSMDQGGNQPQHF
>TRBJ1-1|TRBV30|.
TGTGTCTGGACCCAGGGTTCCCTTAGGGCTTTCTTT
CVWTQGSLRAFF
>TRBJ2-7|TRBV5-6|.
TGTGCCAGCAGCTGGGGCACCTACGAGCAGTACTTC
CASSWGTYEQYF
>TRBJ2-4|TRBV11-3|.
TGTGCCAGCAGCTTGTATGGGGGGAACATTCAGTACTTC
CASSLYGGNIQYF
>TRBJ1-1|TRBV30|TRBD1
TGTGCCTGGAGTGTAGCGGGACAGGGGGAGGCTTTCTTT
CAWSVAGQGEAFF
>TRBJ2-3|TRBV27|.
TGTGCCAGCAGTTTCGGGTCCTACACAGATACGCAGTATTTT
CASSFGSYTDTQYF
>TRBJ1-2|TRBV19|TRBD1
TGTGCCAGTAGGGACAGGGGTAACTATGGCTACACCTTC
CASRDRGNYGYTF
>TRBJ1-5|TRBV6-1|TRBD1
TGTGCCAGCAGGCCGACAGGGGGGATCAATCAGCCCCAGCATTTT
CASRPTGGINQPQHF
>TRBJ2-5|TRBV9|.
TGTGCCAGCAGCGTAGCTACAGGATGGGAGACCCAGTACTTC
CASSVATGWETQYF
>TRBJ2-4|TRBV7-6|.
TGTGCCAGCAGCGCGGGACAGAGAGAAAACATTCAGTACTTC
CASSAGQRENIQYF
>TRBJ2-2|TRBV29-1|TRBD2
TGCAGCGCCGTGGGGCTAGCGGGAGGGCCCGGGGAGCTGTTTTTT
CSAVGLAGGPGELFF